Sequencing of this T cell receptor (beta chain) was carried out in a study of glioma-infiltrating T cells after dendritic cell vaccination listed by TCRdb under 2016. Turning to the overall study: The cohort included 15 or so glioblastoma patients drawn from Phase I and II dendritic cell vaccination trials, of whom 9 were newly diagnosed and 6 had recurrent disease. To make the vaccine, monocyte-derived dendritic cells were cultured for 6 to 8 days with IL-4 and GM-CSF and then pulsed overnight with autologous tumor lysate. Between the early 2000s and the early 2010s, the patients were given dendritic cell vaccination pulsed with autologous tumor lysate. Survival after dendritic cell vaccination was correlated with TCR sequencing metrics, such as TIL content and the overlap between tumor and blood repertoires. Three intradermal dendritic cell vaccine injections were administered to patients at biweekly intervals in the arm below the axilla. Deep sequencing of TCR beta CDR3 regions was used to quantify tumor-infiltrating lymphocyte content and compare tumor and blood repertoires in dendritic cell-vaccinated glioblastoma patients. What the work shows at the level of the full study, not this receptor alone: The response model built on TCR overlap across three groups was characterized as speculative, with prospective validation still needed. Longer time to progression and overall survival after dendritic cell vaccination were predicted by higher estimated pretreatment TIL content. No direct relationship between TCR clonality and survival was found, suggesting a diverse polyclonal response may matter. The cohort was small and heterogeneous, only a few patients had full blood and tumor sets, and even fewer had initial-recurrent tumor pairs.

This sample's time point label indicates: after dendritic cell vaccination, including at tumor progression/relapse. Selection of patients required sufficient residual fresh-frozen tumor tissue and over two years of available survival data. None of the glioblastoma patients carried an isocitrate dehydrogenase mutation, although molecular status otherwise varied. PBMC were collected before vaccination, two weeks after the third vaccination, and at tumor progression if progression occurred. The Qiagen DNeasy Blood extraction Kit was used to extract genomic DNA. A word on this clone: This clone's antigen is unknown. No base-level quality is on record; no much larger clone is a single base apart.

The immunoSEQ assay amplified TCRB CDR3 regions from roughly 2 micrograms of genomic DNA, or from all available DNA when less than that amount was available. The multiplex PCR employed 60 forward primers targeting TCR V beta segments and 13 reverse primers targeting J beta segments. Synthetic control templates were spiked into each sample at limiting dilution to estimate reads per starting template. The Illumina HiSeq System generated sequencing reads of 87 bp. Concerning the study's data processing: PCR and sequencing errors were removed by a nearest neighbor algorithm that merged closely related sequences. TCR overlap was measured as the percentage of unique tumor TCR beta sequences also present in the same patient's peripheral blood. In TCRdb, the immuneACCESS table is reduced to in-frame sequences with V and J assigned. These tables do not hold every clone; where another copy was compared, an unresolved V gene accounts for under half, and the others remain unexplained. D and trimming come from the DNA, and the V and J calls and clone size come from that table. This sample has 90,000 to 110,000 clones in its table, and about 90% of those were observed once. Jointly, the top ten make up approximately 2.7% of the sample.

From the germline V gene, CDR1 is MNHNS and CDR2 is SASEGT. V sheds 3 bases and J sheds 8 bases, leaving 11 bases between their ends. Its CDR3 holds 12 amino acids, cysteine through phenylalanine. CDR3 DNA is the only sequence kept; it has 36 bases, read in frame from the first base. This chain is built from TRBV6-1 and TRBJ2-7, and the D gene may be TRBD1, 5 bases matching. Sequences were derived from blood, sampled after dendritic cell vaccination. This clonotype was obtained from a human donor with glioblastoma. This receptor has the CDR3 CASSEQGGKQYF. The DNA sequence reads TGTGCCAGCAGTGAGCAGGGCGGAAAGCAGTACTTC.